Reported below is one T cell receptor beta chain. These data are taken from a study of T cell responses to AZD1222 COVID-19 vaccine. CDR3 size: 15 residues. The germline CDR1 and CDR2 sequences are LGHDT and YNNKEL (reference sequence). V was shortened by 0 bases and J by 1 base, with 10 bases between the two germline ends. Profiled with immunoSEQ multiplex PCR; TCRdb holds only in-frame clones, not every one. The table has roughly 120,000 clones, about 85% seen once. The chain couples TRBV3-1 (or the pseudogene TRBV3-2) to TRBJ2-7, with D tentatively TRBD1 (5 bases). The sample in question was peripheral blood, obtained 28 days after the second AZD1222 dose. The receptor was derived from an adult who received the AZD1222 COVID-19 vaccine. CDR3 loop: CASSQETDRSYEQYF. The CDR3 DNA is TGTGCCAGCAGCCAAGAGACTGACAGATCCTACGAGCAGTACTTC.